The T cell receptor (beta chain) described here comes from a study of cytomegalovirus exposure and HLA in healthy donors. Study results and limitations: The authors enumerated 150 to 200 TCR beta chains as linked to cytomegalovirus.

V lost 4 bases and J 2 bases, leaving 19 bases between the germline ends. Per germline, CDR1 SGHDT and CDR2 YYEEEE. The CDR3 is 16 amino acids. Turning to this clone: What it recognizes is unknown.

Here immunoSEQ multiplex PCR was the method, and the copy in TCRdb shows in-frame clones only, minus some. The data show tens of thousands of clones, roughly 90% seen once. J is TRBJ2-7 and V is TRBV5-6; weak D call: TRBD1 (5 bases). Sequencing used PBMCs. The TCR comes from a young woman in good health and CMV-seropositive. DNA of the CDR3: TGTGCCAGCAGCCCAAGACCCCAAGGGGTTACCTACGAGCAGTACTTC. Amino acids: CASSPRPQGVTYEQYF.